One sample yielded the 7 T cell receptor beta chains listed below, sequenced in a study of blood T cell repertoires in COVID-19. Here immunoSEQ multiplex PCR was the method, and the copy in TCRdb shows in-frame clones only, minus some. The data hold 100,000 to 120,000 clones, with more than 80% observed a single time. Specimen: peripheral blood. These receptors all come from a woman aged 70 to 79 with acute or convalescent COVID-19.

As DNA, the CDR3 is TGTGCCAGCAGCTTAACGTTAAGTGAGAACAATGAGCAGTTCTTC. Encoded protein: CASSLTLSENNEQFF. V and J are TRBV7-3 and TRBJ2-1; no clear D gene. This CDR3 has 15 amino acids. V was shortened by 0 bases and J by 5 bases, with 11 bases between the two germline ends. Germline CDR1 is SGHTA and CDR2 is FQGTGA.

The rearrangement joins TRBV19 to TRBJ1-4; 8 bases line up with TRBD1. V was pared by 9 bases and J by 2 bases, with 2 bases of the junction left unmatched. The length of the CDR3 is 13 residues. CDR1 LNHDA and CDR2 SQIVND come from the germline V gene (reference sequence). CDR3: CASRDRTNEKLFF. Written as DNA, the CDR3 is TGTGCCAGCAGGGACAGGACTAATGAAAAACTGTTTTTT.

This clone was observed at least ten times. The rearrangement uses TRBV9 and TRBJ1-3; D gene ambiguous. Germline CDR1 SGDLS, CDR2 YYNGEE. V lost 0 bases and J lost 0, with 10 bases in between. The CDR3 is 16 amino acids. The CDR3 region has the DNA TGTGCCAGCAGCGTAGATTCTGTATCCTCTGGAAACACCATATATTTT. The encoded protein is CASSVDSVSSGNTIYF.

The V call is TRBV9, the J call TRBJ1-5; D call uncertain. Germline lookup yields CDR1 SGDLS and CDR2 YYNGEE. This CDR3 is built from 14 residues. The V and J ends lost 3 bases and 4 bases respectively, with 11 bases between them. The CDR3 loop reads CASSAFAGNQPQHF. CDR3 bases: TGTGCCAGCAGCGCTTTCGCGGGAAATCAGCCCCAGCATTTT. The full variable domain, completed using reference TRBV9 and TRBJ1-5, is DSGVTQTPKHLITATGQRVTLRCSPRSGDLSVYWYQQSLDQGLQFLIQYYNGEERAKGNILERFSAQQFPDLHSELNLSSLELGDSALYFCASSAFAGNQPQHFGDGTRLSIL.

This clone was seen more than once but under ten times. The chain links TRBV30 to TRBJ1-2, with 10 bases identical to TRBD1. The germline gives CDR1 GTSNPN, CDR2 SVGIG (reference sequence). This CDR3 comprises 15 residues. Trimming removed 1 base from V and 7 bases from J; junction bases left unmatched: 9. CDR3 residues: CAWSAGTGARGGYTF. CDR3 nucleotide sequence: TGTGCCTGGAGTGCCGGGACAGGGGCCCGGGGTGGCTACACCTTC.

This clone was recorded only once. Other DNA sequences in the same sample also yield this CDR3. The chain is built from TRBV28 and TRBJ2-1, with 10 bases aligning to TRBD2. The junction had 2 bases not matched to a gene; V was cut back by 2 bases and J by 4 bases. The CDR3 loop spans 15 amino acids. Looked up from germline, CDR1 is MDHEN and CDR2 is SYDVKM. This chain's CDR3 is CASSLGTSAYNEQFF. The DNA of the CDR3 is TGTGCCAGCAGTTTAGGGACTAGCGCATACAATGAGCAGTTCTTC.

The count of this clone is one. The genes are TRBV5-1 and TRBJ2-1, with TRBD2 identical over 10 bases. V trimming: 7 bases; J trimming: 7 bases; junction bases outside the gene matches: 17. Germline V lookup: CDR1 SGHRS, CDR2 YFSETQ. This CDR3 is built from 17 residues. CDR3: CASLGEKEREGRNEQFF. The DNA of the CDR3 is TGCGCCAGCCTAGGGGAAAAGGAGCGGGAGGGCCGGAATGAGCAGTTCTTC.